These 27 T cell receptor beta chains came from one sample sequenced in a study of cytomegalovirus exposure and HLA in healthy donors. PCR involved 60 Vbeta and 13 Jbeta primers. Assay: immunoSEQ multiplex PCR; the TCRdb copy retains only in-frame clones and omits some. The sample has 100,000 to 150,000 clones, over 60% seen once. What was sequenced was PBMCs. The source is a female donor in good health and CMV-seronegative.

The V call is TRBV6-6, the J call TRBJ1-5; D may be TRBD1 (6 bases). Trimming shortened V by 6 bases and J by 4 bases, and 10 bases separated the two germline ends. CDR3 length: 13 amino acids. The V gene's germline CDR1 is MNHNY and CDR2 SVGAGI (reference sequence). CDR3 DNA sequence: TGTGCCAGCAGGATGGACAGTAATCAGCCCCAGCATTTT. This sequence encodes CASRMDSNQPQHF.

The CDR3 coding sequence is TGTGCCAGCAGCCAAGAAACAGGAGGGGAGACCCAGTACTTC. Protein sequence: CASSQETGGETQYF. The rearrangement links TRBV4-2 to TRBJ2-5; a possible D gene is TRBD2 (6 bases). Germline CDR1 LGHNA, CDR2 YNFKEQ. The CDR3 is 14 residues long. V shed 0 bases and J shed 5 bases, with 10 bases lying between them.

V is TRBV28 and J is TRBJ1-2; TRBD1 agrees at 7 bases. This CDR3 comprises 15 residues. Germline loops: CDR1 MDHEN, CDR2 SYDVKM. The trim removed 2 bases at V and 5 bases at J, leaving 8 bases unmatched. The CDR3 region is CASSLPRQGRYGYTF. CDR3 in DNA: TGTGCCAGCAGTTTACCACGACAGGGCCGGTATGGCTACACCTTC.

V usage is TRBV5-5 and J usage is TRBJ2-5, with 11 bases aligning to TRBD2. Per the germline V gene, CDR1 is SGHKS and CDR2 is YYEKEE (reference sequence). The CDR3 has 16 residues. J lost 2 bases, V lost 2 bases, and 5 bases had no gene match. CDR3 coding DNA: TGTGCCAGCAGCTTAGGACTAGCGGGCTGGCAAGAGACCCAGTACTTC. This codes for CASSLGLAGWQETQYF.

This clone has more than one count but fewer than ten. V is TRBV6-5 and J is TRBJ2-7, with TRBD1 matching 9 bases. V shed 3 bases and J 4 bases; nucleotides not matched to a gene: 7. Germline CDR1 is MNHEY and CDR2 is SVGAGI. The CDR3 covers 15 residues. The CDR3 region has the DNA TGTGCCAGCAGTTATAACAGGGGGCCTGGTTACGAGCAGTACTTC. Protein: CASSYNRGPGYEQYF.

The rearrangement joins TRBV6-7 to TRBJ1-3; D is undetermined. TRBV6-7 is reported as an ORF; its role is uncertain. The CDR3 contains 15 residues. V dropped 4 bases and J dropped 4 bases, with 14 bases sitting between them. The CDR3 nucleotides read TGTGCCAGCAGTTGTCAGGAACCGGCCGGAAACACCATATATTTT. Residues: CASSCQEPAGNTIYF.

The chain combines TRBV29-1 with TRBJ2-1, with 12 bases that match TRBD1. CDR3 length equals 16 residues. The V gene end was trimmed by 5 bases and the J gene end by 7 bases; junction bases not matched to a gene: 12. Germline V gene sequence: CDR1 SQVTM, CDR2 ANQGSEA. CDR3 in amino acids: CSVPRGTGGTGNEQFF. The CDR3 region has the DNA TGCAGCGTTCCACGGGGGACAGGGGGCACCGGGAATGAGCAGTTCTTC.

This chain joins TRBV29-1 and TRBJ1-2, with TRBD1 identical over 7 bases. The V gene end was trimmed by 7 bases and the J gene end by 2 bases; junction bases not matched to a gene: 7. The CDR3 has 13 amino acids. Germline V CDR1 and CDR2: SQVTM, ANQGSEA. The CDR3 DNA reads as TGCAGCGCCGGCGGGGACAGAAACTATGGCTACACCTTC. Translation: CSAGGDRNYGYTF.

Points on this clone: The sample holds other DNA sequences that translate to the same CDR3. The chain is built from TRBV19 and TRBJ1-1; TRBD1 aligns across 7 bases. CDR3 size: 13 residues. In germline, CDR1 is LNHDA, CDR2 SQIVND (reference sequence). The ends lost 10 bases at V and 0 bases at J; junction bases unmatched: 5. This chain's CDR3 is CATGTAMNTEAFF. The CDR3 nucleotides read TGTGCCACGGGGACAGCCATGAACACTGAAGCTTTCTTT.

The J gene is TRBJ2-2, the V gene TRBV2; TRBD1 aligns across 8 bases. Germline CDR1 reads SNHLY; CDR2 reads FYNNEI. The CDR3 extends over 14 amino acids. Trimming at V came to 5 bases and at J to 6 bases, leaving 5 bases not matched to a gene. The CDR3 nucleotides read TGTGCCAGCAGTCGACAGGGGCCCCCCGGGGAGCTGTTTTTT. Its translation: CASSRQGPPGELFF.

The V and J genes are TRBV19 and TRBJ2-1; 8 bases fit TRBD2. CDR3 length: 15 amino acids. The J segment lost 3 bases and the V segment lost 7 bases, leaving 8 bases of the junction unmatched. The V gene's germline CDR1 is LNHDA and CDR2 SQIVND (reference sequence). The CDR3 here is CASTRAGENYNEQFF. CDR3 DNA sequence: TGTGCCAGTACTCGAGCGGGAGAGAACTACAATGAGCAGTTCTTC.

The rearrangement links TRBV9 to TRBJ1-1, with D hard to call. The CDR3 is 13 amino acids. Deletions cut 4 bases from V and 4 bases from J, with 11 bases between. Germline V gene lookup returns CDR1 SGDLS and CDR2 YYNGEE. CDR3: CASSSVAGTEAFF. CDR3 in DNA: TGTGCCAGCAGCTCCGTTGCCGGCACTGAAGCTTTCTTT.

The chain joins TRBV5-4 to TRBJ2-5; a possible D gene is TRBD2 (5 bases). V was clipped by 4 bases and J by 4 bases, with 11 bases between them. Looked up from germline, CDR1 is SGHNT and CDR2 is YYREEE (reference sequence). The CDR3 spans 13 residues. CDR3 protein: CASSRLEGETQYF. The DNA of the CDR3 is TGTGCCAGCAGCCGCCTTGAGGGAGAGACCCAGTACTTC.

Only one count was recorded for this clone. As DNA, the CDR3 is TGCGCCAGCAGCTCTGCCTCTAGCGGGAGGGCAGATGAGCAGTTCTTC. This encodes CASSSASSGRADEQFF. The chain is built from TRBV5-1 and TRBJ2-1; 12 positions match TRBD2. Trimming removed 3 bases from V and 8 bases from J; junction bases left unmatched: 9. The germline V gene encodes CDR1 SGHRS and CDR2 YFSETQ. The CDR3 extends over 16 amino acids.

J is TRBJ1-2 and V is TRBV2; weak D call: TRBD1 (6 bases). CDR1 and CDR2 (germline): SNHLY, FYNNEI. Deletions cut 6 bases from V and 2 bases from J, with 10 bases between. The CDR3 runs to 13 residues. The CDR3 bases are TGTGCCAGCAGCGCGGACAGCAACTATGGCTACACCTTC. Residues: CASSADSNYGYTF.

J is TRBJ2-3 and V is TRBV7-3, with D perhaps TRBD1 (6 bases). V lost 2 bases and J lost 4, with 10 bases in between. The CDR3 has 14 residues. Germline values: CDR1 SGHTA, CDR2 FQGTGA. Here the CDR3 reads CASSLGPGADTQYF. The CDR3 region has the DNA TGTGCCAGCAGCTTAGGGCCAGGGGCAGATACGCAGTATTTT.

The chain couples TRBV9 to TRBJ2-5; D is undetermined. V was shortened by 0 bases and J by 5 bases, with 14 bases between the two germline ends. CDR1 and CDR2 from the germline V gene are SGDLS and YYNGEE. This CDR3 comprises 15 residues. The CDR3 DNA sequence: TGTGCCAGCAGCGTAGGACAATTTTCCGGCGAGACCCAGTACTTC. This encodes CASSVGQFSGETQYF.

The rearrangement joins TRBV11-2 to TRBJ2-5, with 14 bases lining up with TRBD2. Unmatched junction bases numbered 9, after V lost 5 bases and J lost 4 bases. There are 17 residues in the CDR3. Germline CDR1 and CDR2: SGHAT and FQNNGV. CDR3 sequence: CASSQPGTSGSGETQYF. The CDR3 bases are TGTGCCAGCAGCCAACCCGGGACTAGCGGGAGCGGAGAGACCCAGTACTTC.

CDR3 bases: TGCGCCAGCAGCTCCCGAGCTGGAAACACCATATATTTT. Its protein is CASSSRAGNTIYF. The chain is built from TRBV5-1 and TRBJ1-3; D gene unclear. The length of the CDR3 is 13 residues. Trimming shortened V by 3 bases and J by 2 bases, and 6 bases separated the two germline ends. Germline assignment: CDR1 SGHRS and CDR2 YFSETQ.

Written as DNA, the CDR3 is TGTGCCAGCAGACCGGCGGGATTTTATGGCTACACCTTC. It encodes CASRPAGFYGYTF. This chain connects TRBV28 to TRBJ1-2; no reliable D call. The germline V and J ends were trimmed by 6 bases and 5 bases, with 13 bases remaining between them. This CDR3 is 13 amino acids long. CDR1 MDHEN and CDR2 SYDVKM come from the germline V gene.

The chain links TRBV5-1 to TRBJ2-3, with a possible D match to TRBD2 (5 bases). CDR3 length equals 16 residues. Germline CDR1 and CDR2: SGHRS and YFSETQ. V was shortened by 4 bases and J by 0 bases, with 15 bases between the two germline ends. CDR3 nucleotide sequence: TGCGCCAGCAGCAGAGGGATCTCGGCGAGCACAGATACGCAGTATTTT. This encodes CASSRGISASTDTQYF.

The chain carries TRBV27 and TRBJ1-2, with D possibly matching TRBD1 (5 bases). CDR3 size: 13 residues. Between the trimmed V and J ends, which lost 3 bases and 2 bases, there was a span of 7 bases. Germline lookup yields CDR1 MNHEY and CDR2 SMNVEV (reference sequence). The CDR3, as DNA: TGTGCCAGCAGTTTCAGGGAAAACTATGGCTACACCTTC. Translated: CASSFRENYGYTF.

V gene TRBV10-1 combines with J gene TRBJ1-1; a possible D gene is TRBD1 (5 bases). Trimming took 4 bases from V and 6 from J, leaving 18 bases between them. The germline V gene has CDR1 WNHNN and CDR2 SYGVQD (reference sequence). The CDR3 contains 15 residues. The CDR3 nucleotides are TGCGCCAGCAGTGCCTCGATTGGGGGGTCTTCTGAAGCTTTCTTT. As protein: CASSASIGGSSEAFF.

The V gene is TRBV6-1, the J gene TRBJ2-5, with D possibly matching TRBD2 (6 bases). The J call could be wrong; TRBJ2-7 is a better fit for the DNA end. CDR3 size: 15 residues. In germline, CDR1 is MNHNS, CDR2 SASEGT. CDR3 region: CASSERSGLSYEQYF. CDR3 nucleotides: TGTGCCAGCAGTGAACGTAGCGGCCTATCCTACGAGCAGTACTTC.

The chain recombines TRBV29-1 with TRBJ1-1; D is perhaps TRBD1 (6 bases). The V and J ends lost 1 base and 10 bases respectively, with 13 bases between them. The CDR3 length is 12 residues. Germline V gene lookup returns CDR1 SQVTM and CDR2 ANQGSEA. The CDR3 region has the DNA TGCAGCGTTGAAGTGGCAGGGGCAGGAGCTTTCTTT. Encoded protein: CSVEVAGAGAFF.

V is TRBV30 and J is TRBJ1-4, with TRBD1 as a possible D gene (5 bases). Deletions cut 3 bases from V and 8 bases from J, with 10 bases between. Germline CDR1 reads GTSNPN; CDR2 reads SVGIG (reference sequence). The CDR3 contains 12 residues. CDR3 DNA sequence: TGTGCCTGGAGGCGGGGGGGGGAAAAACTGTTTTTT. Protein sequence: CAWRRGGEKLFF.

The V gene is TRBV6-4, the J gene TRBJ2-6, with 7 positions matching TRBD2. The germline V gene encodes CDR1 MRHNA and CDR2 SNTAGT. This CDR3 region has 16 residues. V lost 3 bases and J lost 0; bases outside the gene matches: 2. This chain's CDR3 is CASSEGGSSGANVLTF. The DNA for the CDR3 is TGTGCCAGCAGTGAGGGGGGGTCCTCTGGGGCCAACGTCCTGACTTTC.